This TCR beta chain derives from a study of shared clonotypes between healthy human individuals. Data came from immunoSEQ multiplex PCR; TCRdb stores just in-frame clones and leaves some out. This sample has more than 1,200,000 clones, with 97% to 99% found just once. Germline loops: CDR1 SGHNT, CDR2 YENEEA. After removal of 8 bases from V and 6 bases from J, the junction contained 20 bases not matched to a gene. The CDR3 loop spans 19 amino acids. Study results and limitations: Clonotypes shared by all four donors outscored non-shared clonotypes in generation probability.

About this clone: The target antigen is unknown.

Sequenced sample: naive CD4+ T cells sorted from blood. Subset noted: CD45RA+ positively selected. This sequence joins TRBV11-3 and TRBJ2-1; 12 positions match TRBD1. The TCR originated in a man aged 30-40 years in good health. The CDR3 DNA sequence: TGTGCCAGCCCCTGGGGGGGACAGGGGGCTCCGGCCCAAATCAATGAGCAGTTCTTC. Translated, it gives CASPWGGQGAPAQINEQFF. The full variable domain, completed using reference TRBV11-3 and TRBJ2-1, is EAGVVQSPRYKIIEKKQPVAFWCNPISGHNTLYWYLQNLGQGPELLIRYENEEAVDDSQLPKDRFSAERLKGVDSTLKIQPAELGDSAVYLCASPWGGQGAPAQINEQFFGPGTRLTVL.